Sequencing of this T cell receptor (beta chain) was carried out in a study of T cell responses to AZD1222 COVID-19 vaccine. Whole-study context: Pooling of second doses given at about 4 or about 12 weeks was done. Study results and limitations: The sample set comprised mostly white British donors with more females, and clonal diversity was possibly underestimated. Distributed over spike, vaccine-associated CD4 TCRs predominated at 160-218 and 743-854. Close to half of all spike-specific TCRs reportedly target regions of the variants that are unmutated.

A remark on this clone: Antigen unknown.

TCRdb's copy holds only in-frame clones and misses some; the assay was immunoSEQ multiplex PCR. The sample carries 150,000 or so clones, over 85% recorded once. The receptor comes from an adult in good health. The input for sequencing was peripheral blood, taken on day 0 of AZD1222 vaccination.

Written as DNA, the CDR3 is TGTGCCAGCAGCTTAGATTTGGGGCGGGAGGGCTACGAGCAGTACTTC. Protein: CASSLDLGREGYEQYF. The rearrangement links TRBV11-2 to TRBJ2-7, with TRBD2 matching over 9 bases. CDR3 size: 16 residues. Germline loops: CDR1 SGHAT, CDR2 FQNNGV. V trimming: 0 bases; J trimming: 3 bases; junction bases outside the gene matches: 6.